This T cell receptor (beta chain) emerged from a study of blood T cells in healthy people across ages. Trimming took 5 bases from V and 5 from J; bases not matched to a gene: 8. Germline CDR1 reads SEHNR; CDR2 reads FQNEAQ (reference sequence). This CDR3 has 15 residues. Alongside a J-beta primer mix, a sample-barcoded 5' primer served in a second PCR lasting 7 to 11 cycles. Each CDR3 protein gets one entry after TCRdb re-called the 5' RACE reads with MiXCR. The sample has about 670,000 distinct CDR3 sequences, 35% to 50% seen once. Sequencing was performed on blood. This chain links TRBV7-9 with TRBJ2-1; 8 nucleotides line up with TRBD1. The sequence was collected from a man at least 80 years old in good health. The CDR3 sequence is CASSRSDRADNEQFF. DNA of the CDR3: TGTGCCAGCAGCCGCTCGGACAGGGCTGACAATGAGCAGTTCTTC.